This T cell receptor (beta chain) is from a study of OX40 agonist ivuxolimab in advanced cancers. Study as a whole: Those enrolled were roughly 80% male, with a mean age of roughly 62 years and ages from roughly 20 to 85.

The assay was immunoSEQ multiplex PCR, and TCRdb's table has in-frame clones only and misses some. This table has around 95,000 clones, around nine tenths appearing once. Autoimmune disease history or systemic immunosuppression meant exclusion. Blood specimens came from baseline, cycle 4 day 1, and cycle 7 day 1. The ends lost 6 bases at V and 0 bases at J; junction bases unmatched: 3. This CDR3 comprises 14 residues. From germline, CDR1 is MNHEY and CDR2 SVGAGI. This clone showed up just once. The sequence came from an adult with an advanced solid tumor such as melanoma, head and neck, liver or kidney cancer. The J gene is TRBJ2-5, the V gene TRBV6-5, with 8 nucleotides matching TRBD1. Sequences were derived from CD4+ or CD8+ T cells sorted from blood, sampled in a trial of the OX40 agonist ivuxolimab. The CDR3, as DNA: TGTGCCAGCAGAAGGACAGGGAACCAAGAGACCCAGTACTTC. This encodes CASRRTGNQETQYF.